This record looks at one T cell receptor beta chain sequence and its context. No antigen is known for it. The germline gives CDR1 LGHDT, CDR2 YNNKEL (reference sequence). Trimming took off 5 bases at V and 10 bases at J, with 11 bases between the two ends. CDR3 length: 11 residues. Template switching by 5'RACE produced TCR cDNA, adding a universal primer site and UMIs. TCRdb reprocessed the 5' RACE reads via MiXCR and lists one record per CDR3 protein. The table records 450,000 to 650,000 distinct CDR3 sequences, around a fifth of them present only once. The data are from a study of T cells after yellow fever vaccination. General study points: Most clones from primary vaccination resurfaced after the booster (roughly 96% CD4, over 85% CD8). Abundant bulk-population clonotypes could contaminate the FACS-sorted repertoires.

This material consisted of PBMCs, taken less than 25 days after the first yellow fever vaccination. The origin of this receptor is a man in his late teens or twenties who received the YFV17D yellow fever vaccine. The chain carries TRBV3-1 and TRBJ2-5; D may be TRBD2 (5 bases). The CDR3 DNA follows: TGTGCCAGCAGCGAGGGAAGAGGCCAGTACTTC. This sequence encodes CASSEGRGQYF.